The 11 T cell receptor beta chains listed next were all sequenced from one sample in a study of T cells in Graves' hyperthyroidism and ophthalmopathy. The CDR3 regions of TCR beta were amplified from RNA transcripts. The HTBI primer set drove a first-round RT-PCR of the TCR CDR3. TCRdb processed the multiplex PCR reads anew with MiXCR; each CDR3 protein has one entry. The table records 380,000 or so distinct CDR3 sequences, approximately 13% of them present only once. Sequencing was done on a sample of blood. The receptors stem from a man between 25 and 39 years old with Graves' hyperthyroidism that later progressed to Graves' ophthalmopathy.

CDR3 sequence reads: CASSLASGGSATYEQYF. In nucleotides, the CDR3 is TGTGCCAGCAGCTTAGCGTCTGGGGGTTCGGCAACCTACGAGCAGTACTTC. The rearrangement uses TRBV7-9 and TRBJ2-7; possibly TRBD1 or TRBD2 for D (5 bases each). Germline-derived CDR1 and CDR2 are SEHNR and FQNEAQ (reference sequence). There are 17 residues in the CDR3. The V gene lost 0 bases and the J gene lost 2 bases, with 17 bases spanning the gap.

This clonotype came up a few times. The chain is built from TRBV7-9 and TRBJ2-1, with D possibly TRBD2 on 6 matching bases. The germline CDR1 and CDR2 sequences are SEHNR and FQNEAQ (reference sequence). The CDR3 covers 13 residues. Trimming shortened V by 5 bases and J by 6 bases, and 11 bases separated the two germline ends. This CDR3 is CASSAVGGNEQFF. In DNA, the CDR3 is TGTGCCAGCAGCGCCGTGGGGGGCAATGAGCAGTTCTTC.

This clonotype occurred many times. V usage is TRBV2 and J usage is TRBJ2-3; no clear D. The CDR3 totals 12 residues. Trimming left V 3 bases short and J 4 bases short, with 5 bases between. Germline-derived CDR1 and CDR2 are SNHLY and FYNNEI. For the CDR3, the DNA is TGTGCCAGCAGTGATTACTCAGATACGCAGTATTTT. It specifies CASSDYSDTQYF.

This clonotype was counted at least ten times. V and J are TRBV12-3 or TRBV12-4 and TRBJ2-7, with D perhaps TRBD1 or TRBD2 (5 bases each). The CDR3 is 14 residues long. The V and J ends lost 8 bases and 0 bases respectively, with 14 bases between them. CDR3 sequence reads: CASAQGTGSYEQYF. In DNA form, the CDR3 reads TGTGCCAGCGCCCAAGGGACGGGCTCCTACGAGCAGTACTTC.

This chain connects TRBV6-1 to TRBJ2-3, with TRBD2 as a possible D gene (5 bases). The V gene lost 8 bases and the J gene lost 5 bases, with 8 bases spanning the gap. This CDR3 is 11 amino acids long. CDR1 and CDR2 (germline): MNHNS, SASEGT. CDR3 sequence: CASQSGDTQYF. CDR3 nucleotides: TGTGCCAGCCAGAGCGGAGATACGCAGTATTTT.

This rearrangement joins TRBV6-2 or TRBV6-3 to TRBJ1-1; D uncertain. Trimming removed 0 bases from V and 6 bases from J, with 20 bases in between. Germline CDR1 and CDR2: MNHEY and SVGEGT. There are 17 residues in the CDR3. Here the CDR3 DNA reads TGTGCCAGCAGTTACTCGAGACCAGGTGCAAGGTTCGCTGAAGCTTTCTTT. This codes for CASSYSRPGARFAEAFF.

V and J are TRBV20-1 and TRBJ2-4; TRBD2 is a possible D gene (6 bases). The germline V gene has CDR1 DFQATT and CDR2 SNEGSKA (reference sequence). CDR3 length equals 14 residues. V lost 3 bases and J lost 7, with 16 bases in between. The chain's CDR3 is CSASDGGAENIQYF. The CDR3 nucleotides read TGCAGTGCTAGTGACGGGGGAGCTGAGAACATTCAGTACTTC.

This clonotype appeared a few times. The chain combines TRBV27 with TRBJ2-7, with 7 nucleotides matching TRBD1. The germline V gene has CDR1 MNHEY and CDR2 SMNVEV (reference sequence). Trimming at V came to 5 bases and at J to 0 bases, leaving 4 bases not matched to a gene. There are 14 residues in the CDR3. The CDR3 DNA sequence: TGTGCCAGCAGTAAGACAGGGTTCTCCTACGAGCAGTACTTC. Its protein product is CASSKTGFSYEQYF.

The CDR3 reads CASTYSDSSYNSPLHF. CDR3 coding DNA: TGTGCCAGTACCTATTCGGACAGCTCCTATAATTCACCCCTCCACTTT. The chain employs TRBV19 and TRBJ1-6, with a possible D match to TRBD1 (6 bases). V was trimmed by 7 bases and J by 0 bases, leaving 13 bases between them. The CDR3 length is 16 residues. Germline V gene sequence: CDR1 LNHDA, CDR2 SQIVND (reference sequence).

The chain recombines TRBV27 with TRBJ2-1; D is unclear. In germline, CDR1 is MNHEY, CDR2 SMNVEV (reference sequence). Trimming removed 1 base at V and 9 bases at J, with 10 bases between. This CDR3 has 13 amino acids. This chain's CDR3 is CASSLYDKAEQFF. CDR3 bases: TGTGCCAGCAGTTTATATGACAAGGCTGAGCAGTTCTTC.

This clonotype was counted many times. The genes are TRBV7-8 and TRBJ1-2; a weak D match, TRBD1 (6 bases). The CDR3 contains 14 residues. Per germline, CDR1 SGHVS and CDR2 FQNEAQ. V lost 2 bases to trimming and J lost 0 bases, with 7 bases between them. The CDR3 is CASSLWTANYGYTF. Here the CDR3 DNA reads TGTGCCAGCAGCTTATGGACAGCTAACTATGGCTACACCTTC.